This TCR beta chain was sequenced in a study of cytomegalovirus exposure and HLA in healthy donors. The PCR contained 60 Vbeta and 13 Jbeta primers. Using immunoSEQ multiplex PCR, the repertoire was profiled, and TCRdb retains in-frame clones only, with some absent. Its clone listing holds roughly 62,000 clones. Germline V gives CDR1 SEHNR, CDR2 FQNEAQ (reference sequence). Trimming removed 5 bases at V and 8 bases at J, with 13 bases between. The CDR3 has 13 amino acids. The specimen sequenced was PBMCs. The chain employs TRBV7-9 and TRBJ2-1; D is perhaps TRBD1 (6 bases). The sequence was obtained from a male donor in good health and CMV-seronegative. The CDR3 loop reads CASSPDSTDEQFF. CDR3 nucleotides: TGTGCCAGCAGCCCGGACAGCACCGATGAGCAGTTCTTC.